This paragraph reports one TCR beta chain. Data came from immunoSEQ multiplex PCR; TCRdb stores just in-frame clones and leaves some out. The sample yields about 8,400 clones, almost 80% seen once. The entry originates in a study of tumor-infiltrating lymphocytes in localized non-small cell lung cancer. Trimming took 1 base from V and 5 from J, leaving 9 bases between them. The CDR3 totals 14 residues. Germline CDR1 reads SGHTA; CDR2 reads FQGNSA. The sequencing sample was made of uninvolved lung tissue not adjacent to the tumor. The chain links TRBV7-2 to TRBJ1-5; no reliable D call. The clonotype originates from a human donor with non-small cell lung cancer. The CDR3 region is CASSLVGEHQPQHF. In nucleotides, the CDR3 is TGTGCCAGCAGCTTAGTTGGTGAGCATCAGCCCCAGCATTTT.